The 16 T cell receptor beta chains below come from one sample, sequenced in a study of blood T cell repertoires in COVID-19. The repertoire was sequenced with immunoSEQ multiplex PCR; TCRdb's copy has only in-frame clones and lacks some. The table lists some 350,000 clones, roughly 90% of them singletons. Sequencing was carried out using PBMCs or T cells enriched from blood (not recorded which). These receptors originate from a woman between 25 and 40 years old who had recovered from COVID-19.

The CDR3 here is CASGPPGTQYF. In DNA form, the CDR3 reads TGTGCCAGCGGCCCCCCGGGGACCCAGTACTTC. This chain joins TRBV6-5 and TRBJ2-5; D unresolved. The germline gives CDR1 MNHEY, CDR2 SVGAGI. Trimming removed 8 bases from V and 7 bases from J, with 11 bases in between. CDR3 size: 11 residues.

The chain has TRBV27 and TRBJ1-4, with 7 bases aligning to TRBD1. Trimming cost V 5 bases and J 8 bases; bases outside gene matches: 11. Germline CDR1 MNHEY, CDR2 SMNVEV (reference sequence). This CDR3 is built from 15 residues. The CDR3 bases are TGTGCCAGCAGTAGATTCCAGGGGGTGGCAGAAAAACTGTTTTTT. This codes for CASSRFQGVAEKLFF. The variable domain in full, completed from reference TRBV27 and TRBJ1-4, reads EAQVTQNPRYLITVTGKKLTVTCSQNMNHEYMSWYRQDPGLGLRQIYYSMNVEVTDKGDVPEGYKVSRKEKRNFPLILESPSPNQTSLYFCASSRFQGVAEKLFFGSGTQLSVL.

This clone was observed a handful of times. The chain couples TRBV28 to TRBJ2-1, with TRBD2 matching over 10 bases. CDR3 length: 16 residues. After removal of 5 bases from V and 8 bases from J, the junction contained 12 bases not matched to a gene. Looked up from germline, CDR1 is MDHEN and CDR2 is SYDVKM. This CDR3 is CASSPPGLAIVDEQFF. Written as DNA, the CDR3 is TGTGCCAGCAGTCCGCCGGGACTAGCGATAGTCGATGAGCAGTTCTTC.

The V call is TRBV6-5, the J call TRBJ2-1; a possible D gene is TRBD1 (5 bases). Germline V lookup: CDR1 MNHEY, CDR2 SVGAGI. V lost 4 bases and J lost 0, with 10 bases in between. This CDR3 has 15 amino acids. CDR3 sequence reads: CASSSRGSSYNEQFF. In nucleotides, the CDR3 is TGTGCCAGCAGTTCTAGGGGTAGCTCCTACAATGAGCAGTTCTTC.

The rearrangement uses TRBV21-1 and TRBJ2-5; the tabulated D call, TRBD2, remains unverified against the DNA. TRBV21-1 is termed a pseudogene. CDR3 length: 13 residues. The CDR3 DNA reads as TGTGCATCTGGGAGAGCGGGACGCGAGACCCAGTACTTC. The encoded protein is CASGRAGRETQYF.

The chain is built from TRBV2 and TRBJ2-1; 8 positions match TRBD2. V shed 4 bases, J shed 4 bases, and the junction held 6 bases outside the gene matches. Germline CDR1 reads SNHLY; CDR2 reads FYNNEI. The CDR3 has 15 residues. The CDR3 region is CASSGGGGPYNEQFF. The CDR3 DNA reads as TGTGCCAGCAGTGGTGGCGGGGGGCCTTACAATGAGCAGTTCTTC.

V gene TRBV4-1 combines with J gene TRBJ1-1; 8 bases match TRBD1. Germline V gives CDR1 MGHRA, CDR2 YSYEKL. This CDR3 is built from 16 residues. The V gene end was trimmed by 5 bases and the J gene end by 0 bases; junction bases not matched to a gene: 8. The CDR3 coding sequence is TGCGCCAGCAGCACGCGGGACAGGCCCATGAACACTGAAGCTTTCTTT. Its protein product is CASSTRDRPMNTEAFF.

V and J are TRBV2 and TRBJ2-7; 9 bases line up with TRBD2. The CDR3 contains 18 residues. Trimming took 6 bases from V and 3 from J; bases not matched to a gene: 18. Germline assignment: CDR1 SNHLY and CDR2 FYNNEI. This chain's CDR3 is CASSDRKGSGGNFYEQYF. Here the CDR3 DNA reads TGTGCCAGCAGCGACCGCAAGGGTAGCGGGGGAAATTTCTACGAGCAGTACTTC.

This sequence joins TRBV19 and TRBJ1-2; 7 bases are a match to TRBD1. Germline-derived CDR1 and CDR2 are LNHDA and SQIVND (reference sequence). The V segment lost 8 bases and the J segment 6 bases; nucleotides outside the gene matches: 3. This CDR3 comprises 11 residues. The CDR3 sequence is CASRQGHGYTF. The CDR3 nucleotides are TGTGCCAGTCGACAGGGCCATGGCTACACCTTC. The full variable domain, its missing parts supplied by reference TRBV19 and TRBJ1-2, is DGGITQSPKYLFRKEGQNVTLSCEQNLNHDAMYWYRQDPGQGLRLIYYSQIVNDFQKGDIAEGYSVSREKKESFPLTVTSAQKNPTAFYLCASRQGHGYTFGSGTRLTVV.

The chain has TRBV4-2 and TRBJ2-1; TRBD2 matches 11 bases. Germline V gene sequence: CDR1 LGHNA, CDR2 YNFKEQ. The junction had 1 base not matched to a gene; V was cut back by 1 base and J by 5 bases. The CDR3 runs to 15 residues. The DNA for the CDR3 is TGTGCCAGCAGCCAAGCTAGCGGGGGGAACAATGAGCAGTTCTTC. Amino acid sequence: CASSQASGGNNEQFF.

The chain carries TRBV15 and TRBJ1-2; a possible D gene is TRBD1 (6 bases). The V gene lost 3 bases and the J gene lost 4 bases, with 9 bases spanning the gap. The CDR3 extends over 13 amino acids. Looked up from germline, CDR1 is LNHNV and CDR2 is YYDKDF (reference sequence). Written as DNA, the CDR3 is TGTGCCACCAGCAGCGGACAGCTCTATGGCTACACCTTC. This codes for CATSSGQLYGYTF.

This clone was detected only once. The rearrangement links TRBV11-2 to TRBJ2-2, with D possibly being TRBD2 (6 bases). The CDR3 contains 17 residues. The ends were cut back, 3 bases at V and 6 bases at J, with 20 bases in the middle. Germline V gene data show CDR1 as SGHAT and CDR2 as FQNNGV. CDR3 coding DNA: TGTGCCAGCAGCTTTCCGTCGGACGGGGGACGTCCCGGGGAGCTGTTTTTT. Encoded protein: CASSFPSDGGRPGELFF.

CDR3 sequence: CASSIFRTGSNSPLHF. The CDR3, as DNA: TGTGCCAGTAGTATCTTCCGGACAGGGAGCAATTCACCCCTCCACTTT. V gene TRBV19 combines with J gene TRBJ1-6; 8 nucleotides agree with TRBD1. Trimming removed 3 bases from V and 7 bases from J; junction bases left unmatched: 8. This CDR3 has 16 residues. CDR1 and CDR2 (germline): LNHDA, SQIVND (reference sequence). Full variable domain (outside the CDR3, taken from reference TRBV19 and TRBJ1-6): DGGITQSPKYLFRKEGQNVTLSCEQNLNHDAMYWYRQDPGQGLRLIYYSQIVNDFQKGDIAEGYSVSREKKESFPLTVTSAQKNPTAFYLCASSIFRTGSNSPLHFGNGTRLTVT.

The chain couples TRBV5-1 to TRBJ2-1; D is ambiguous. Trimming pared 3 bases from V and 0 bases from J, leaving 10 bases between. This CDR3 has 15 residues. Germline V CDR1 and CDR2: SGHRS, YFSETQ. The CDR3 sequence is CASSSRGGSYNEQFF. DNA for the CDR3: TGCGCCAGCAGCTCCAGAGGTGGCTCCTACAATGAGCAGTTCTTC.

V is TRBV7-8 and J is TRBJ2-1, with 9 bases lining up with TRBD2. The CDR3 is 14 amino acids. V lost 6 bases and J lost 6; bases outside the gene matches: 6. The germline CDR1 and CDR2 sequences are SGHVS and FQNEAQ. The chain's CDR3 is CASRKAGGPNEQFF. The DNA of the CDR3 is TGTGCCAGCAGGAAGGCGGGGGGGCCCAATGAGCAGTTCTTC. The full variable domain, in which reference TRBV7-8 and TRBJ2-1 provide the parts outside the CDR3, is GAGVSQSPRYKVAKRGQDVALRCDPISGHVSLFWYQQALGQGPEFLTYFQNEAQLDKSGLPSDRFFAERPEGSVSTLKIQRTQQEDSAVYLCASRKAGGPNEQFFGPGTRLTVL.

The V gene is TRBV5-5, the J gene TRBJ2-2; D is perhaps TRBD1 (5 bases). The CDR3 length is 16 residues. CDR1 is SGHKS and CDR2 is YYEKEE in the germline V gene (reference sequence). Deletions cut 2 bases from V and 5 bases from J, with 16 bases between. CDR3 sequence: CASSFWGRVGTGELFF. CDR3 coding DNA: TGTGCCAGCAGCTTTTGGGGCAGGGTAGGGACCGGGGAGCTGTTTTTT.